These T cell receptor beta chains were read from a single sample in a study of blood T cell repertoires in COVID-19. The data were produced by immunoSEQ multiplex PCR, yet TCRdb's version contains in-frame clones alone and is incomplete. The sample shows around 450,000 clones, around 90% of them seen only once. The sequenced sample consisted of PBMCs or T cells enriched from blood (not recorded which). These TCRs come from a man aged 18 to 30 who had recovered from COVID-19. CDR3s include the opening cysteine and the closing phenylalanine or tryptophan. The D gene is left open where the match is weak. Size is stated for part of the rows, as once, few or many counts, or as a class when the clone is expanded.

j_call | v_call | clone_size | d_call | cdr3_aa | cdr3_nt
TRBJ1-2 | TRBV27 | . | TRBD1 | CASTGGYGYTF | TGTGCCAGCACAGGGGGGTATGGCTACACCTTC
TRBJ1-1 | TRBV29-1 | . | . | CSVLGRGNTEAFF | TGCAGCGTTTTAGGGAGGGGCAATACTGAAGCTTTCTTT
TRBJ1-1 | TRBV12-5 | . | . | CASDLRGGNTEAFF | TGTGCTAGTGATCTCCGGGGGGGGAACACTGAAGCTTTCTTT
TRBJ2-7 | TRBV5-1 | . | . | CASSLGLELPEQYF | TGCGCCAGCAGCTTGGGACTGGAGCTCCCTGAGCAGTACTTC
TRBJ2-7 | TRBV7-8 | . | . | CASSSPLGLLSSYEQYF | TGTGCCAGCAGCTCTCCTCTAGGACTACTCAGTTCCTACGAGCAGTACTTC
TRBJ1-1 | TRBV18 | . | TRBD1 | CASSAGTEYTEAFF | TGTGCCAGCTCAGCCGGGACAGAGTACACTGAAGCTTTCTTT
TRBJ1-2 | TRBV20-1 | . | . | CSASVLNYGYTF | TGCAGTGCTAGTGTTCTTAACTATGGCTACACCTTC
TRBJ1-2 | TRBV28 | . | . | CASSLDRPISNYGYTF | TGTGCCAGCAGTTTAGACAGGCCTATTTCTAACTATGGCTACACCTTC
TRBJ1-3 | TRBV28 | . | . | CASRRGPSGNTIYF | TGTGCCAGCAGGCGCGGGCCCTCTGGAAACACCATATATTTT
TRBJ2-3 | TRBV29-1 | . | . | CSVEVGGGNADTQYF | TGCAGCGTTGAAGTAGGAGGCGGGAACGCAGATACGCAGTATTTT
TRBJ2-7 | TRBV6-5 | . | TRBD1 | CASSRGQGGYEQYF | TGTGCCAGCAGTCGGGGACAGGGGGGCTACGAGCAGTACTTC
TRBJ1-2 | TRBV10-3 | . | . | CAISENTRNGYTF | TGTGCCATCAGTGAGAATACAAGAAATGGCTACACCTTC
TRBJ1-1 | TRBV27 | few | TRBD1 | CASSPRGRNTEAFF | TGTGCCAGCAGTCCCAGGGGGAGGAACACTGAAGCTTTCTTT
TRBJ1-3 | TRBV7-9 | few | . | CASSSTGFSGNTIYF | TGTGCCAGCAGCTCAACAGGCTTCTCTGGAAACACCATATATTTT
TRBJ2-6 | TRBV19 | . | . | CASSIETTAGANVLTF | TGTGCCAGTAGTATCGAGACAACGGCCGGGGCCAACGTCCTGACTTTC
TRBJ1-5 | TRBV6-1 | few | . | CASSEVGASNQPQHF | TGTGCCAGCAGTGAAGTGGGGGCGAGCAATCAGCCCCAGCATTTT
TRBJ1-5 | TRBV2 | . | . | CASSEDSLTPGPQHF | TGTGCCAGCAGTGAGGATTCCCTCACCCCGGGACCCCAGCATTTT
TRBJ1-5 | TRBV11-2 | . | . | CASSLDLNQPQHF | TGTGCCAGCAGCTTAGACCTCAATCAGCCCCAGCATTTT
TRBJ1-5 | TRBV9 | few | TRBD1 | CASSLGQGDQPQHF | TGTGCCAGCAGCCTGGGACAGGGGGATCAGCCCCAGCATTTT
TRBJ2-5 | TRBV11-1 | . | . | CASSLQGGVTQYF | TGTGCCAGCAGCCTACAGGGAGGGGTGACCCAGTACTTC
TRBJ2-6 | TRBV7-7 | . | . | CASSPGTGANVLTF | TGTGCCAGCAGCCCCGGGACTGGGGCCAACGTCCTGACTTTC
TRBJ1-1 | TRBV3-1/TRBV3-2 | . | TRBD1 | CASSQATGAPEAFF | TGTGCCAGCAGCCAGGCGACAGGGGCTCCTGAAGCTTTCTTT
TRBJ2-1 | TRBV7-3 | . | TRBD1 | CASSFTGTGGINEQFF | TGTGCCAGCAGCTTTACTGGGACAGGCGGTATCAATGAGCAGTTCTTC
TRBJ1-3 | TRBV11-2 | . | . | CASRGNRAAGNTIYF | TGTGCCAGCAGGGGGAACAGGGCTGCTGGAAACACCATATATTTT
TRBJ1-5 | TRBV18 | . | TRBD1 | CASSQETGGTGQPQHF | TGTGCCAGCTCACAAGAAACAGGGGGTACAGGTCAGCCCCAGCATTTT
TRBJ2-7 | TRBV27 | once | TRBD2 | CASSLLAPSAGDYEQYF | TGTGCCAGCAGTTTATTAGCCCCGTCGGCGGGAGACTACGAGCAGTACTTC
TRBJ1-3 | TRBV2 | few | TRBD1 | CASNQGGSGNTIYF | TGTGCCAGCAACCAGGGGGGCTCTGGAAACACCATATATTTT
TRBJ1-3 | TRBV18 | few | . | CASSPPGFSGNTIYF | TGTGCCAGCTCACCCCCAGGGTTCTCTGGAAACACCATATATTTT
TRBJ2-1 | TRBV7-6 | . | TRBD2 | CASSSSGPYNEQFF | TGTGCCAGCAGCTCTAGCGGGCCGTACAATGAGCAGTTCTTC
TRBJ2-2 | TRBV21-1 | . | . | CASSLSDRDPGELFF | TGTGCCAGCAGCCTTTCGGACAGGGACCCCGGGGAGCTGTTTTTT
TRBJ1-5 | TRBV3-1/TRBV3-2 | . | . | CASSLGTPNQPQHF | TGTGCCAGCAGCCTAGGGACACCGAATCAGCCCCAGCATTTT
TRBJ1-1 | TRBV29-1 | . | . | CSVEGNLGGGTEAFF | TGCAGCGTTGAAGGAAACCTTGGCGGGGGCACTGAAGCTTTCTTT